A single sample gave rise to the 2 T cell receptor beta chains below, sequenced in a study of T-cell reconstitution after alpha-beta-depleted transplantation in children. Molecular barcoding with unique molecular identifiers was used for the TCRbeta library. TCRdb reanalysed the PCR reads using MiXCR and keeps one entry per CDR3 protein. The table shows around 600,000 distinct CDR3 sequences, with more than 20% occurring only once. The sample was PBMCs, mostly from graft donor cells, taken 360 days after TCRalphabeta/CD19-depleted stem cell transplant. The receptors were gathered from a boy under two years old who had a stem cell transplant for acute myeloid leukemia, so the T cells may come from the graft donor.

The CDR3 DNA reads TGTGCCAGCAGTGATAGACAGGGTTGGTTCTTC. This sequence encodes CASSDRQGWFF. V usage is TRBV25-1 and J usage is TRBJ2-1, with 7 bases matching TRBD1. The germline V gene has CDR1 MGHDK and CDR2 SYGVNS. The CDR3 contains 11 residues. V lost 3 bases and J lost 15; bases outside the gene matches: 5.

The CDR3 loop reads CASGLTGGRNSPLHF. CDR3 nucleotides: TGTGCCAGCGGATTGACAGGGGGGAGGAATTCACCCCTCCACTTT. The chain carries TRBV28 and TRBJ1-6, with 9 bases fitting TRBD1. The CDR3 spans 15 residues. V was pared by 8 bases and J by 7 bases, with 9 bases of the junction left unmatched. Germline CDR1 is MDHEN and CDR2 is SYDVKM.